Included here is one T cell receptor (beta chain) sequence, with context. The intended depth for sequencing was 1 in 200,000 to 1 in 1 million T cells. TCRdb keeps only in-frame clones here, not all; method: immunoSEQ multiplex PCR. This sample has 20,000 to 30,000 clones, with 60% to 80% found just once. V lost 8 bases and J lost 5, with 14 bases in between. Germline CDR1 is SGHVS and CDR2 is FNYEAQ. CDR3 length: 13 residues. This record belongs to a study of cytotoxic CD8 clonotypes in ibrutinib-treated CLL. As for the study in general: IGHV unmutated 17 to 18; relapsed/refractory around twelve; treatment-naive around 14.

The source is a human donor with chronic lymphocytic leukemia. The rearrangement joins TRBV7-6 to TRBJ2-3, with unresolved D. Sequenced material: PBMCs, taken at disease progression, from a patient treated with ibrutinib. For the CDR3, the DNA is TGTGCCAGCCGATCTCTGATCGGAGATACGCAGTATTTT. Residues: CASRSLIGDTQYF.